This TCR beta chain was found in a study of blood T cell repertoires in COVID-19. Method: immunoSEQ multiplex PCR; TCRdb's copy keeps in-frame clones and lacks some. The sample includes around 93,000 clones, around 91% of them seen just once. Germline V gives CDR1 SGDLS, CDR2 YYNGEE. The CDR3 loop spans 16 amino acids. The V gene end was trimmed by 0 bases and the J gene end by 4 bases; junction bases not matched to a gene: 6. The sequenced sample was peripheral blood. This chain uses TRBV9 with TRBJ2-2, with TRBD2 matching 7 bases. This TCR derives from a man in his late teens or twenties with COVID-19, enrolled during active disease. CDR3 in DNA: TGTGCCAGCAGCGTAGCGGGGGGAGGGGTCACCGGGGAGCTGTTTTTT. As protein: CASSVAGGGVTGELFF.